This is a list of T cell receptor beta chains from one sample in a study of metastatic and nonmetastatic thyroid tumors. TCRdb used MiXCR to call clones anew from the PCR reads. The top ten clones hold 13% of a sample with roughly 71,000 clones, more than 15% of them seen once. Sequences were obtained from blood. The source is a female donor with papillary thyroid cancer or a benign thyroid nodule (not recorded which). Some clones in this sample may be carry-over from other donors' samples. Each CDR3 is given with its conserved first and last residue. A D gene is named only where the DNA matches it firmly. Size values are once, few and many counts, or a class for expanded clones, and some rows have none.

.	13	TRBV27	TRBJ2-2	few	TGTGCCAGCAGTTCTTCAAGGGCCGGGGAGCTGTTTTTT	CASSSSRAGELFF
.	12	TRBV20-1	TRBJ2-1	.	TGCAGTGCTAGTTCTCAGGTCAATGAGCAGTTCTTC	CSASSQVNEQFF
.	15	TRBV4-1	TRBJ2-3	many	TGCGCCAGCAGCCAAGTTGGGGCTAGCACAGATACGCAGTATTTT	CASSQVGASTDTQYF
.	16	TRBV11-1	TRBJ1-2	.	TGTGCCAGCAGCTTAGGAGGGCCTCTAGCTAACTATGGCTACACCTTC	CASSLGGPLANYGYTF
TRBD2	15	TRBV6-2/TRBV6-3	TRBJ2-7	.	TGTGCCAGCAGACTCCTAGGACTAGCGGTCCACGAGCAGTACTTC	CASRLLGLAVHEQYF
.	14	TRBV5-1	TRBJ2-1	many	TGCGCCAGCCAAAGCGGAAAGGGATACAATGAGCAGTTCTTC	CASQSGKGYNEQFF
.	16	TRBV19	TRBJ2-5	many	TGTGCCAGTAGTATAGACCTGATGGGGTTGGGGGAGACCCAGTACTTC	CASSIDLMGLGETQYF
TRBD2	13	TRBV20-1	TRBJ2-7	many	TGCAGTGCTAGCGGGGGGTGGGCCTACGAGCAGTACTTC	CSASGGWAYEQYF
TRBD1	15	TRBV10-1	TRBJ2-7	few	TGCGCCAGCAGTGACTTTGACAGGGAGTCCTACGAGCAGTACTTC	CASSDFDRESYEQYF
.	15	TRBV7-9	TRBJ2-1	many	TGTGCCAGCAGCTTAGGAGCGGGCATGTACAATGAGCAGTTCTTC	CASSLGAGMYNEQFF
.	19	TRBV28	TRBJ1-5	many	TGTGCCAGCAGTTTATCCTTGGGGCCAGACGCTCTGGGCAATCAGCCCCAGCATTTT	CASSLSLGPDALGNQPQHF
.	12	TRBV10-3	TRBJ2-1	many	TGTGCCATTATTGCTGGGAACAATGAGCAGTTCTTC	CAIIAGNNEQFF
TRBD1	15	TRBV18	TRBJ1-4	many	TGTGCCAGCTCTCCGGGGACAGTCGGGGTGTTAAAACTGTTTTTT	CASSPGTVGVLKLFF
.	15	TRBV3-1	TRBJ2-7	many	TGTGCCAGCAGGCAGAACCTCGGGGCGACCTACGAGCAGTACTTC	CASRQNLGATYEQYF
.	13	TRBV18	TRBJ2-5	.	TGTGCCAGCTCACCTCTCACAGGAGAGACCCAGTACTTC	CASSPLTGETQYF
.	14	TRBV6-1	TRBJ1-1	many	TGTGCCAGCAGTGAAGAGATGTTGAACACTGAAGCTTTCTTT	CASSEEMLNTEAFF
.	13	TRBV11-2	TRBJ2-7	many	TGTGCCAGCAGCTTAGTTCGCGTCGGCGAGCAGTACTTC	CASSLVRVGEQYF
.	14	TRBV20-1	TRBJ1-2	many	TGCAGTGCTAGAGATAGTCAGGGCCTCTATGGCTACACCTTC	CSARDSQGLYGYTF
.	17	TRBV12-3/TRBV12-4	TRBJ1-3	once	TGTGCCAGCATTGGGGCTTTAGGGAGGAGCTCTGGAACCACCATATATTTT	CASIGALGRSSGTTIYF
.	15	TRBV19	TRBJ2-2	.	TGTGCCAGTAGAACTGGGGAGCGCGACACCGGGGAGCTGTTTTTT	CASRTGERDTGELFF